Sequencing of this T cell receptor (beta chain) was carried out in a study of cytomegalovirus exposure and HLA in healthy donors. PCR primers comprised 60 Vbeta and 13 Jbeta primers. The method was immunoSEQ multiplex PCR; TCRdb's version includes in-frame clones alone and lacks a portion of them. Among about 140,000 clones, 65% to 80% were seen once, and the ten largest hold more than 0.9%. Findings and limits, study-wide: A later analysis appeared to link common viral pathogens to several of the most significant clusters. Later on, an analysis showed TCR association rates differing by HLA locus, with DRB1 the most and HLA-C the fewest.

Remarks on this clone: Its target is not known.

The sequence derives from a male donor in good health and CMV-seropositive. Sequencing used PBMCs.

CDR3 residues: CANGQELNTEAFF. CDR3 DNA: TGTGCCAATGGACAGGAATTGAACACTGAAGCTTTCTTT. The chain employs TRBV2 and TRBJ1-1, with 7 bases lining up with TRBD1. The CDR3 runs to 13 residues. The germline CDR1 and CDR2 sequences are SNHLY and FYNNEI. V lost 10 bases, J lost 0 bases, and 5 bases stayed unmatched.